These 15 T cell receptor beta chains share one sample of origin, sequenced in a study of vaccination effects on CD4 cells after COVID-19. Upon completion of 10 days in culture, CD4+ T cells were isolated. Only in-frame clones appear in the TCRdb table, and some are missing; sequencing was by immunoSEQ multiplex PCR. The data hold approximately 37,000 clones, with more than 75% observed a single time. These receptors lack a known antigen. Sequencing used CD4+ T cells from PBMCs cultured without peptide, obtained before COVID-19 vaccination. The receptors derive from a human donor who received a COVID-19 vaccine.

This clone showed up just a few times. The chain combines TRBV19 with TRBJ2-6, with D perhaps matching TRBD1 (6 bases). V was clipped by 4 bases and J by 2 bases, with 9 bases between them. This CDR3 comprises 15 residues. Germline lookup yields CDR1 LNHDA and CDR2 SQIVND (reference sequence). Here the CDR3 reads CASSNRDPGANVLTF. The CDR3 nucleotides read TGTGCCAGTAGTAACAGGGACCCTGGGGCCAACGTCCTGACTTTC.

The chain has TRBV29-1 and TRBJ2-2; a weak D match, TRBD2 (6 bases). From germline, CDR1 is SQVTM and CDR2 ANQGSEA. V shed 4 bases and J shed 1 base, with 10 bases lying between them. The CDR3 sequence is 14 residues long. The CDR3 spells CSVGAGLNTGELFF. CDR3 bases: TGCAGCGTTGGGGCGGGACTGAACACCGGGGAGCTGTTTTTT.

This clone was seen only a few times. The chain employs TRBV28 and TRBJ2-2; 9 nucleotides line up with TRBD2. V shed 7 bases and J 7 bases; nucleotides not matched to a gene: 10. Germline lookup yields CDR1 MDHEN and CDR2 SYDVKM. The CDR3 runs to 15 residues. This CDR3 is CASTTRGGAYGELFF. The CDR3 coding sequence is TGTGCCAGCACAACCCGCGGGGGGGCCTACGGGGAGCTGTTTTTT. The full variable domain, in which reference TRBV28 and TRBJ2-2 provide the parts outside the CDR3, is DVKVTQSSRYLVKRTGEKVFLECVQDMDHENMFWYRQDPGLGLRLIYFSYDVKMKEKGDIPEGYSVSREKKERFSLILESASTNQTSMYLCASTTRGGAYGELFFGEGSRLTVL.

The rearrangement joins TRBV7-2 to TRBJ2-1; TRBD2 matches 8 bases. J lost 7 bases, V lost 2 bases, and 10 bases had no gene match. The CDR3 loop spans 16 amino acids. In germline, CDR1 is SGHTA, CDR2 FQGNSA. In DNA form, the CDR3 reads TGTGCCAGCAGCTTACTGGCGGGGGGAATGGATAATGAGCAGTTCTTC. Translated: CASSLLAGGMDNEQFF.

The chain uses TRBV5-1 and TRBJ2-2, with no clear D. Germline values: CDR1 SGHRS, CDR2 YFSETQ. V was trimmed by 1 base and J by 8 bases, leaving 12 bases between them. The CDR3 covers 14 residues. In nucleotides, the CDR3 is TGCGCCAGCAGCTTGCGTCCCGCAGGAGGGGAGCTGTTTTTT. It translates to CASSLRPAGGELFF.

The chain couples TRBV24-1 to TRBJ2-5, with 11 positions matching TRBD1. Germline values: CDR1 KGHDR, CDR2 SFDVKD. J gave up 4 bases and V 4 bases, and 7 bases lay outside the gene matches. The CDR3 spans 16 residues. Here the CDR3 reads CATSDPGQGAGETQYF. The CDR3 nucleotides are TGTGCCACCAGTGACCCAGGACAGGGGGCGGGAGAGACCCAGTACTTC.

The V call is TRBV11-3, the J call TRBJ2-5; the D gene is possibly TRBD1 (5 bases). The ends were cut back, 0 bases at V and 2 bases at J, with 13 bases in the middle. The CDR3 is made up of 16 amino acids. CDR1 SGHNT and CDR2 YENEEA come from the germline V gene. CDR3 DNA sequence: TGTGCCAGCAGCTTAGATCTAGGGGTTGGACAAGAGACCCAGTACTTC. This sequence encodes CASSLDLGVGQETQYF.

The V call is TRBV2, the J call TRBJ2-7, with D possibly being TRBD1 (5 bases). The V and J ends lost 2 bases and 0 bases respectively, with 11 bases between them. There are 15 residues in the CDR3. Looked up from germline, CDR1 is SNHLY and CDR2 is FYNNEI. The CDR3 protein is CASSEQGPSSYEQYV. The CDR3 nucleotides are TGTGCCAGCAGTGAACAGGGCCCAAGCTCCTACGAGCAGTACGTC.

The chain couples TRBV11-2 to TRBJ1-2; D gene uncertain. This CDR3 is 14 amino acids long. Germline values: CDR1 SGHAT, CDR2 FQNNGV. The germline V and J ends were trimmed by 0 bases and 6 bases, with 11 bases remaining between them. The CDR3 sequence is CASSLDWALDGYTF. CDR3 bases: TGTGCCAGCAGCTTAGATTGGGCCTTAGATGGCTACACCTTC.

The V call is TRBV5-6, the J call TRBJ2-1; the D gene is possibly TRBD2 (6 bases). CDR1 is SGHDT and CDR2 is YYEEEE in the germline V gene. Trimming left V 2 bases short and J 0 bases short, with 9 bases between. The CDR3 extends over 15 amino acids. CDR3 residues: CASSFWGDSYNEQFF. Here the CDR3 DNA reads TGTGCCAGCAGCTTTTGGGGGGACTCCTACAATGAGCAGTTCTTC.

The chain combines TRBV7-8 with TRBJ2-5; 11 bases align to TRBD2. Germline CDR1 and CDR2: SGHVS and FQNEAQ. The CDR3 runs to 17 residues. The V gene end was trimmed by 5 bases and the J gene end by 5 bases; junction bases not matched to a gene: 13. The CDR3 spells CASSQGNSGGAGETQYF. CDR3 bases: TGTGCCAGCAGCCAGGGGAATAGCGGGGGGGCGGGTGAGACCCAGTACTTC.

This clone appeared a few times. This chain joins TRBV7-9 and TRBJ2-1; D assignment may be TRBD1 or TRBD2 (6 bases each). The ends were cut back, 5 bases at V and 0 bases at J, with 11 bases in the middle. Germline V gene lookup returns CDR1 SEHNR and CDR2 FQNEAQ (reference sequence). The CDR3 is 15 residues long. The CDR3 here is CASSPGGLSYNEQFF. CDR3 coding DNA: TGTGCCAGCAGCCCCGGGGGCCTCTCCTACAATGAGCAGTTCTTC. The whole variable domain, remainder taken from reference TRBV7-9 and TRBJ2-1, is DTGVSQNPRHKITKRGQNVTFRCDPISEHNRLYWYRQTLGQGPEFLTYFQNEAQLEKSRLLSDRFSAERPKGSFSTLEIQRTEQGDSAMYLCASSPGGLSYNEQFFGPGTRLTVL.

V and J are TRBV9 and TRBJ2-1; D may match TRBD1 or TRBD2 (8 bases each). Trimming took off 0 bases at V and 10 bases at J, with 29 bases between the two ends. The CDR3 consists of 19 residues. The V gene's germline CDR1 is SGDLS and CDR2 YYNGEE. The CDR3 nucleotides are TGTGCCAGCAGCGTAGTCGGGGGGGGGACAGGACAAATGGTGGGAGAGCAGTTCTTC. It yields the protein CASSVVGGGTGQMVGEQFF.

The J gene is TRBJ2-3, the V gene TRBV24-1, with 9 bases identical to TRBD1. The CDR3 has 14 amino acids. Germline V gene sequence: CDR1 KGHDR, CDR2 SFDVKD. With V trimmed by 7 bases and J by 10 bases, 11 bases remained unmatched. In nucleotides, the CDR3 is TGTGCCACCAGAGGGACAGGGAAAGCGACCGCGCAGTATTTT. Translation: CATRGTGKATAQYF.

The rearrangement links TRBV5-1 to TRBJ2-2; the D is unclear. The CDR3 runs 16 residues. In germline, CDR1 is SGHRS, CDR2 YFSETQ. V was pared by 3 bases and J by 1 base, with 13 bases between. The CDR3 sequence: CASSSIVLGNTGELFF. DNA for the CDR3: TGCGCCAGCAGCTCGATCGTGTTGGGGAACACCGGGGAGCTGTTTTTT. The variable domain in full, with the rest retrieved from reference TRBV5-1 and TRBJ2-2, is KAGVTQTPRYLIKTRGQQVTLSCSPISGHRSVSWYQQTPGQGLQFLFEYFSETQRNKGNFPGRFSGRQFSNSRSEMNVSTLELGDSALYLCASSSIVLGNTGELFFGEGSRLTVL.